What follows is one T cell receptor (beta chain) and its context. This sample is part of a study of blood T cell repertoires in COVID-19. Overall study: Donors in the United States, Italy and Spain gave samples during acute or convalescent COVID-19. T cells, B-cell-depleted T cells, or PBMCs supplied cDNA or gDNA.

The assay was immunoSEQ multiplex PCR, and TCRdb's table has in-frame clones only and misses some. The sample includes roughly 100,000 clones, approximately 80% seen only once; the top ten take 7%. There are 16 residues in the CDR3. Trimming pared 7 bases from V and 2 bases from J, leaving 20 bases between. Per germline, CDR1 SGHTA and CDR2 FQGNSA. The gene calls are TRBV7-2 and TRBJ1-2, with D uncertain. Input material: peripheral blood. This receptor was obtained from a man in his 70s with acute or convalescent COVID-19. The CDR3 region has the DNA TGTGCCAGCACTCAAGAGGTCGCATCAGCAAACTATGGCTACACCTTC. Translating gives CASTQEVASANYGYTF. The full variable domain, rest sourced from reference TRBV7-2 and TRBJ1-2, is GAGVSQSPSNKVTEKGKDVELRCDPISGHTALYWYRQSLGQGLEFLIYFQGNSAPDKSGLPSDRFSAERTGGSVSTLTIQRTQQEDSAVYLCASTQEVASANYGYTFGSGTRLTVV.